These 7 T cell receptor beta chains were sequenced from one sample in a study of OX40 agonist ivuxolimab in advanced cancers. Using immunoSEQ multiplex PCR, the repertoire was profiled, and TCRdb retains in-frame clones only, with some absent. The sample consists of more than 40,000 clones, around 84% of them appearing once. Sequencing used CD4+ or CD8+ T cells sorted from blood, obtained in a trial of the OX40 agonist ivuxolimab. The receptor set was obtained from an adult with an advanced solid tumor such as melanoma, head and neck, liver or kidney cancer.

This clone was observed a handful of times. The gene calls are TRBV6-1 and TRBJ1-2; D perhaps matches TRBD1 (5 bases). Germline-derived CDR1 and CDR2 are MNHNS and SASEGT. The CDR3 length is 11 residues. The V end lost 3 bases, the J end lost 7 bases, and 6 bases lay between the germline ends. Written as DNA, the CDR3 is TGTGCCAGCAGTGACAGGGCTGGCTACACCTTC. Translated, it gives CASSDRAGYTF.

V usage is TRBV7-9 and J usage is TRBJ2-3, with D tentatively TRBD1 (6 bases). The CDR3 runs to 16 residues. The germline V gene has CDR1 SEHNR and CDR2 FQNEAQ (reference sequence). V gave up 3 bases and J gave up 2 bases, with 15 bases separating them. The CDR3 sequence is CASSLKDSRNTDTQYF. The CDR3 DNA reads TGTGCCAGCAGCTTGAAGGACAGCCGAAACACAGATACGCAGTATTTT.

The chain links TRBV5-1 to TRBJ1-4; a weak D match, TRBD1 (6 bases). The CDR3 contains 15 residues. Germline CDR1 and CDR2: SGHRS and YFSETQ. Trimming stripped 7 bases from V and 0 bases from J, with 13 bases between. This chain's CDR3 is CASSPDSPTNEKLFF. The DNA of the CDR3 is TGCGCCAGCTCACCGGACAGTCCAACTAATGAAAAACTGTTTTTT.

The chain couples TRBV11-2 to TRBJ1-1, with TRBD1 matching over 7 bases. The trim removed 5 bases at V and 1 base at J, leaving 7 bases unmatched. The CDR3 is 15 residues long. The germline gives CDR1 SGHAT, CDR2 FQNNGV. CDR3 sequence: CASSDLGGANTEAFF. The CDR3, as DNA: TGTGCCAGCAGCGACTTAGGGGGCGCGAACACTGAAGCTTTCTTT.

The rearrangement uses TRBV7-9 and TRBJ2-5; TRBD2 aligns across 9 bases. The CDR3 runs to 16 residues. V shed 5 bases, J shed 1 base, and the junction held 8 bases outside the gene matches. Germline V gives CDR1 SEHNR, CDR2 FQNEAQ (reference sequence). The chain's CDR3 is CASSLSGGSFQETQYF. The CDR3 coding sequence is TGTGCCAGCAGCCTTAGCGGGGGAAGCTTCCAAGAGACCCAGTACTTC.

This sequence joins TRBV19 and TRBJ1-5, with 8 bases identical to TRBD1. The J segment lost 1 base and the V segment lost 4 bases, leaving 18 bases of the junction unmatched. Germline CDR1 LNHDA, CDR2 SQIVND (reference sequence). The CDR3 has 20 residues. CDR3 coding DNA: TGTGCCAGTAGTACGCGCCCGGGACAGGTACGGTACGGGAGCAATCAGCCCCAGCATTTT. The encoded protein is CASSTRPGQVRYGSNQPQHF.

This chain links TRBV28 with TRBJ2-2; TRBD1 matches 9 bases. The germline V gene has CDR1 MDHEN and CDR2 SYDVKM. J gave up 6 bases and V 5 bases, and 10 bases lay outside the gene matches. The CDR3 runs 16 residues. CDR3 DNA sequence: TGTGCCAGCAGTCAATCGACAGGGGGGTATGCCGGGGAGCTGTTTTTT. It is translated as CASSQSTGGYAGELFF.